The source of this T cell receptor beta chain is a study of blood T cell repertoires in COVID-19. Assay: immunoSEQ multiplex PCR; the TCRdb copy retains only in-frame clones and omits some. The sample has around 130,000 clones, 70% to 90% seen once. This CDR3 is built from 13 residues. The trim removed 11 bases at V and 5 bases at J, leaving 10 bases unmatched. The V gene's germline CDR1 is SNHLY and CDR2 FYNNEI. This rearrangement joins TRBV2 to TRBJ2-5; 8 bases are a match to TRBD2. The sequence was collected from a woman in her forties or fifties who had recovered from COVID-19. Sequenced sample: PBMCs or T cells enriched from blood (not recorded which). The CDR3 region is CAGSGGGRETQYF. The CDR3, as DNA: TGTGCCGGATCTGGCGGGGGGAGGGAGACCCAGTACTTC.